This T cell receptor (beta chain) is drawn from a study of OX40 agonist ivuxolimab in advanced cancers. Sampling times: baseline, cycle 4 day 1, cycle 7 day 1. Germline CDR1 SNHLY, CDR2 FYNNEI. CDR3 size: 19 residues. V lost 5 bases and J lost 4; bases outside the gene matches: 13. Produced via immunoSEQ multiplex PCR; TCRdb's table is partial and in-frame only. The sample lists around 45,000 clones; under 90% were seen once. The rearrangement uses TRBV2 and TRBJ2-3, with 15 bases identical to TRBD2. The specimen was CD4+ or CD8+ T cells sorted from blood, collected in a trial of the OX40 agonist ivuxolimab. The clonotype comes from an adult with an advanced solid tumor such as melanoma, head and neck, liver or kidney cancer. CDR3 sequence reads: CASSNPGLAGGYSADTQYF. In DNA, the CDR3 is TGTGCCAGCAGTAACCCGGGACTAGCGGGAGGTTACAGCGCAGATACGCAGTATTTT.